The rows below give T cell receptor beta chains drawn from one sample of a study of cytomegalovirus exposure and HLA in healthy donors. Sequencing used immunoSEQ multiplex PCR; TCRdb keeps in-frame clones, though not all of them. Found here are about 200,000 clones, roughly 74% of them singletons; the top ten hold roughly 14%. The sequenced sample consisted of PBMCs. These receptors all stem from a woman in her 30s in good health and CMV-seropositive. Each CDR3 is given with its conserved first and last residue.

V: TRBV19; CDR3: CASSDRGISYEQYF
V: TRBV28; CDR3: CASSLHRDYSNQPQHF
V: TRBV4-3; CDR3: CASSAGMNTEAFF
V: TRBV11-1; CDR3: CASSSGTSGRGSGELFF
V: TRBV7-7; CDR3: CASSKGQGQETQYF
V: TRBV28; CDR3: CASSPWPISSYEQYF
V: TRBV18; CDR3: CASSPNLDRVQETQYF
V: TRBV5-1; CDR3: CASCCQYRELNGAFF
V: TRBV5-1; CDR3: CASSLAPGLAGGRRYNEQFF
V: TRBV4-3; CDR3: CASSQDRGSWRDQPQHF
V: TRBV28; CDR3: CASVPTAGVYEQYF
V: TRBV5-1; CDR3: CASSSGGRDSPLHF
V: TRBV29-1; CDR3: CSVVVVSDRGPHTGELFF
V: TRBV6-1; CDR3: CASTPGGFSNQPQHF
V: TRBV5-1; CDR3: CASSLGLAAETQYF
V: TRBV13; CDR3: CASSLRRGGLAGGQYF
V: TRBV5-1; CDR3: CASSHTLAGGNGELFF
V: TRBV7-2; CDR3: CASSLARGAVNEKLFF
V: TRBV15; CDR3: CATSRDRGGEQYF
V: TRBV28; CDR3: CASIQGANTEAFF
V: TRBV10-3; CDR3: CAATPAGQGILSGGYTF
V: TRBV2; CDR3: CASRPLRDSPEPDTQYF
V: TRBV6-6; CDR3: CASSPHSGLAKNIQYF
V: TRBV28; CDR3: CASSDRRGGYGYGYTF
V: TRBV7-2; CDR3: CASSFGTGTDTQYF
V: TRBV4-1; CDR3: CASRAGLNTGELFF
V: TRBV7-6; CDR3: CASSPLAGNSYEQYF
V: TRBV10-3; CDR3: CAISESAGGPYGYTF
V: TRBV5-1; CDR3: CASSLVIAGDITDTQYF
V: TRBV9; CDR3: CASSVDSGSGTGELFF
V: TRBV7-8; CDR3: CASSATGGGTGELFF
V: TRBV5-1; CDR3: CASSQGTGERTDTQYF
V: TRBV7-9; CDR3: CASSKEEDSYGYTF
V: TRBV7-6; CDR3: CASSPLRTRANEKLFF
V: TRBV9; CDR3: CASSAQGADTQYF
V: TRBV19; CDR3: CASSSGTDYGYTF